These 7 T cell receptor beta chains were all obtained from the same sample, sequenced in a study of tumor-infiltrating lymphocytes in localized non-small cell lung cancer. Sequencing was performed with immunoSEQ multiplex PCR; in TCRdb, only in-frame clones are kept and a portion is missing. Of 10,000 to 13,000 clones in the sample, around 85% were seen once. The source material was uninvolved lung tissue not adjacent to the tumor. Source of these receptors: a human donor with non-small cell lung cancer.

The rearrangement links TRBV29-1 to TRBJ2-3; TRBD2 matches 9 bases. The CDR3 loop spans 13 amino acids. CDR1 SQVTM and CDR2 ANQGSEA come from the germline V gene. The V segment lost 5 bases and the J segment 1 base; nucleotides outside the gene matches: 1. DNA for the CDR3: TGCAGCGTTCAGCGGGGGGGCACAGATACGCAGTATTTT. Translation gives CSVQRGGTDTQYF.

The table lists this clone with a count of one. The J gene is TRBJ1-2, the V gene TRBV7-9; TRBD1 matches 9 bases. This CDR3 spans 15 amino acids. The trim removed 3 bases at V and 4 bases at J, leaving 6 bases unmatched. Germline loops: CDR1 SEHNR, CDR2 FQNEAQ (reference sequence). The CDR3 DNA is TGTGCCAGCAGCTTTACAGGGGGCGCTTCCTATGGCTACACCTTC. Its translation is CASSFTGGASYGYTF.

The CDR3 loop is CASSMWGTEAFF. As DNA, the CDR3 is TGTGCCAGTAGTATGTGGGGGACTGAAGCTTTCTTT. The rearrangement joins TRBV19 to TRBJ1-1; D is possibly TRBD1 (5 bases). The CDR3 totals 12 residues. Germline CDR1 and CDR2: LNHDA and SQIVND (reference sequence). Trimming pared 3 bases from V and 5 bases from J, leaving 7 bases between.

The CDR3 DNA reads TGTGCCAGCAACACTCAGGGGAACACTGAAGCTTTCTTT. It specifies CASNTQGNTEAFF. The chain recombines TRBV2 with TRBJ1-1; a possible D gene is TRBD1 (5 bases). The germline V gene encodes CDR1 SNHLY and CDR2 FYNNEI. CDR3 length: 13 amino acids. The ends were cut back, 7 bases at V and 1 base at J, with 10 bases in the middle.

The rearrangement joins TRBV6-5 to TRBJ1-1; no definite D call. Germline CDR1 is MNHEY and CDR2 is SVGAGI. V was pared by 2 bases and J by 2 bases, with 15 bases between. The CDR3 sequence is 16 residues long. The CDR3 spells CASSYPPWEANTEAFF. CDR3 sequence (DNA): TGTGCCAGCAGTTACCCTCCATGGGAGGCAAACACTGAAGCTTTCTTT.

This sequence joins TRBV10-2 and TRBJ2-5, with D possibly being TRBD2 (5 bases). Germline assignment: CDR1 WSHSY and CDR2 SAAADI. Deletions cut 5 bases from V and 1 base from J, with 8 bases between. The CDR3 has 13 amino acids. The CDR3 protein is CASSLGVQETQYF. The CDR3 DNA sequence: TGCGCCAGCAGTCTCGGGGTCCAAGAGACCCAGTACTTC.

The gene calls are TRBV14 and TRBJ1-1; TRBD1 agrees at 7 bases. The germline V gene encodes CDR1 SGHDN and CDR2 FVKESK. Germline trimming cut 4 bases from V and 2 bases from J; bases unmatched to any gene: 10. The CDR3 consists of 16 residues. The CDR3 nucleotides read TGTGCCAGCAGCCTAAGGACCGGGACAGTAAACACTGAAGCTTTCTTT. Amino acids: CASSLRTGTVNTEAFF.